Described below is a single T cell receptor (beta chain) sequence and its context. Its antigen is not known. The source of the sample is a study of vaccination and CD4 T cells after COVID-19. Background on the study: At a median approximately 76 days (range 14 to 241) after dose two, post-vaccine samples were obtained.

This CDR3 contains 15 residues. Germline CDR1 SEHNR, CDR2 FQNEAQ (reference sequence). Trimming stripped 4 bases from V and 8 bases from J, with 20 bases between. Cultured CD4+ T-cell DNA underwent Oncomine TCR Beta short-read sequencing. TCRdb passed the PCR reads through MiXCR, listing each CDR3 protein once. The sample has approximately 16,000 distinct CDR3 sequences, roughly 56% seen once. The treatment denotes: roughly 10-day PBMC culture with coronavirus spike peptide pools or control peptides (ViraFEST assay). Study-wide findings and caveats: The median number of SARS-CoV-2-reactive clonotypes increased from approximately 21 to 38, a change that did not reach significance.

The chain employs TRBV7-9 and TRBJ1-2; weak D call: TRBD1 (5 bases). The sequencing input was CD4+ T cells from blood, cultured in vitro. This TCR was recovered from a human donor who had recovered from COVID-19. CDR3 nucleotide sequence: TGTGCCAGCAGCTGGTGGGATCGACGGGGCGAGGGCTACACCTTC. Its translation is CASSWWDRRGEGYTF.